This paragraph reports one T cell receptor beta chain. Germline-derived CDR1 and CDR2 are LNHDA and SQIVND (reference sequence). Trimming cost V 6 bases and J 5 bases; bases outside gene matches: 6. The CDR3 length is 14 residues. The sample originates from a study of T cells in Graves' hyperthyroidism and ophthalmopathy. Template material for amplifying TCR beta CDR3 regions consisted of RNA transcripts. Primed by the HTBI set, a first-round RT-PCR was run on the TCR CDR3. TCRdb re-called the multiplex PCR reads through MiXCR, storing one row per CDR3 protein. Among fewer than 350,000 distinct CDR3 sequences, around 15% were seen once, and the ten largest hold 30% to 35%.

The J gene is TRBJ2-2, the V gene TRBV19, with 7 bases matching TRBD1. This clonotype was obtained from a woman in her 50s with Graves' hyperthyroidism that later progressed to Graves' ophthalmopathy. Sequencing was performed on blood. CDR3 sequence: CASRPTGVTGELFF. The CDR3 region has the DNA TGTGCCAGTAGACCTACAGGGGTGACCGGGGAGCTGTTTTTT. Complete variable domain (other parts from reference TRBV19 and TRBJ2-2): DGGITQSPKYLFRKEGQNVTLSCEQNLNHDAMYWYRQDPGQGLRLIYYSQIVNDFQKGDIAEGYSVSREKKESFPLTVTSAQKNPTAFYLCASRPTGVTGELFFGEGSRLTVL.